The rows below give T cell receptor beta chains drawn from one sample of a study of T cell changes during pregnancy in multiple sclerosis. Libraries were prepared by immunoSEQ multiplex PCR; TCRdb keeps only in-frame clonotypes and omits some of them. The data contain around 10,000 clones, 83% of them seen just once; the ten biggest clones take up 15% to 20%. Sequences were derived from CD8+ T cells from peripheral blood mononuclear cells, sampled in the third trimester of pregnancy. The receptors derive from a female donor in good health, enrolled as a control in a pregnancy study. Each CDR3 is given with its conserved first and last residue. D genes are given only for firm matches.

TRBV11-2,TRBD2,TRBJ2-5,CASSLVRLAGYQETQYF
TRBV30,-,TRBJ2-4,CAWTKGDLAKNIQYF
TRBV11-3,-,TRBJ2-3,CASSFRGRTDTQYF
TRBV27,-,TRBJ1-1,CASSRYQEVNTEAFF
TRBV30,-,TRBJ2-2,CAVPQGGQDTGELFF
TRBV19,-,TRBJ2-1,CASSIGRGTNNEQFF
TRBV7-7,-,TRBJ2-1,CASSLAPFRLAAYNEQFF
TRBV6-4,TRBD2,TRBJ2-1,CASSEAAGTSGGEQFF
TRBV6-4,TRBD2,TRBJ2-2,CASSDGLATGELFF
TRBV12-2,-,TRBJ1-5,CASRLTGGDQPQHF
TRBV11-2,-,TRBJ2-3,CASSRGGDQYF
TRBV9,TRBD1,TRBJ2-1,CASSKVGTGTNNEQFF
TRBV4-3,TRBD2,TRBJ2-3,CASSQGLAVKDTQYF
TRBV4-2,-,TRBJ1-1,CASSQDERGGTEAFF
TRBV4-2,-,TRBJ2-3,CASSQDKRIDTQYF
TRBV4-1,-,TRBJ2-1,CASSQESKHNEQFF
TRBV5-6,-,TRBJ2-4,CASSPGLPLLAKNIQYF
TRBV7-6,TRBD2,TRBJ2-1,CASSPWTSGRGYNEQFF
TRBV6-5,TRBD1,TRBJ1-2,CASSPGTGSGYTF
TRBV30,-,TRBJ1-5,CAWMSGAGNQPQHF
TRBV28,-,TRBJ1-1,CASSFVVPFF
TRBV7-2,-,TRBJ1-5,CASSLGGYGNQPQHF
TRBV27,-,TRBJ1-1,CASSLGGVNTEAFF
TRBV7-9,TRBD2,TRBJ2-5,CASSPKTSGGAQETQYF
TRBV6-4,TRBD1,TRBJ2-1,CASSVDRGGNEQFF
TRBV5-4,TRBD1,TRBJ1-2,CASRETGEGYTF
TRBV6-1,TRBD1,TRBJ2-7,CASTGEAGGSYEQYF
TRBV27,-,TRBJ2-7,CASSEADGSYEQYF
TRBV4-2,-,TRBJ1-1,CASSQEEGGVFEAFF
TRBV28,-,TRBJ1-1,CATSTQRGAPGTEAFF
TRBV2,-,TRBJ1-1,CASSGGEAFF
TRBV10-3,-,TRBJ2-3,CAIRPRSLTDTQYF
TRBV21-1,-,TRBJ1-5,CASSKSRGSNQPQHF
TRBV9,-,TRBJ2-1,CASSTSNEQFF
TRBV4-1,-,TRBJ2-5,CASSPLAPGHSKETQYF
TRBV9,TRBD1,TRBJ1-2,CASSPLTGDGYTF
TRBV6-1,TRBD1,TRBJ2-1,CASSEALGQGGNEQFF
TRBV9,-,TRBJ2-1,CASSVALAAEQFF
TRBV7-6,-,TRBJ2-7,CASSLAGRSWEQYF
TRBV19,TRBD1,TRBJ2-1,CASQDRANEQFF
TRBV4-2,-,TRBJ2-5,CASSPTILAFQETQYF
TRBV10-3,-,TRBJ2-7,CAISPAELGVEQYF
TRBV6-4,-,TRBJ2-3,CASSEGRDTDTQYF
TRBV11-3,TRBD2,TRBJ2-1,CASSLDGRLAGGYSYNEQFF
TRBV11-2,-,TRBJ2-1,CASSFRDEQFF
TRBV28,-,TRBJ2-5,CASSLRPSRPIGETQYF
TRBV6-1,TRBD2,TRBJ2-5,CASSTSGGQETQYF
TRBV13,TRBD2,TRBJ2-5,CASSLSGEGEETQYF